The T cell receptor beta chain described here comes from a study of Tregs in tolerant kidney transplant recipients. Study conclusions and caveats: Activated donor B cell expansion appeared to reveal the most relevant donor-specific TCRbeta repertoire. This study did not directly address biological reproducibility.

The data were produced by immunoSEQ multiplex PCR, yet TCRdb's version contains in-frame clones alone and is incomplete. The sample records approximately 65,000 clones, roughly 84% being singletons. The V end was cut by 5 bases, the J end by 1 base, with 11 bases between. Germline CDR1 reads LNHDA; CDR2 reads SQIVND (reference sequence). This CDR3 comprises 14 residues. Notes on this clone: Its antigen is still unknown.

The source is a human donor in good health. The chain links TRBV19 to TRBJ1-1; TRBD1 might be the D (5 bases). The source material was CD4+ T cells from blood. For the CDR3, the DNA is TGTGCCAGTAGTGGGGGACCGGCGAACACTGAAGCTTTCTTT. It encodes CASSGGPANTEAFF.